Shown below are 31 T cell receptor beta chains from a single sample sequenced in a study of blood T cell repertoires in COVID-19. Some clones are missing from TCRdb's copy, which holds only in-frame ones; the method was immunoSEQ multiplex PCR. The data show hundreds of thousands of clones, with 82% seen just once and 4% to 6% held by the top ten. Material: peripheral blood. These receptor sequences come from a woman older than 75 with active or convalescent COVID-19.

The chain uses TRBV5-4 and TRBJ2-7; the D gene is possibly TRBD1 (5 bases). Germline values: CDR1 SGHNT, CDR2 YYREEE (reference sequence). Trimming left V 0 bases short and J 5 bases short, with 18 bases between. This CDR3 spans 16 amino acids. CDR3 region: CASSLALGPPQNEQYF. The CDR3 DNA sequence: TGTGCCAGCAGCTTGGCTTTGGGGCCGCCCCAAAACGAGCAGTACTTC.

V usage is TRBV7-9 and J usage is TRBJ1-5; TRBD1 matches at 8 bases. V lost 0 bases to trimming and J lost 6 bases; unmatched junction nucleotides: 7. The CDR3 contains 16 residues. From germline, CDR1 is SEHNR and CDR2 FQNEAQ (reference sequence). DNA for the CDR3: TGTGCCAGCAGCTTAGCAGGGGGGACAGGAGGTCAGCCCCAGCATTTT. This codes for CASSLAGGTGGQPQHF.

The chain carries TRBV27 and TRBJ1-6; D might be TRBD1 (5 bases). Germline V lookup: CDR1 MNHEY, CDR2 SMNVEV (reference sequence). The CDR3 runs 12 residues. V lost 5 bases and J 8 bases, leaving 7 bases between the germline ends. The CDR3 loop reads CASSGGDSPLHF. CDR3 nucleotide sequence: TGTGCCAGCAGTGGAGGGGATTCACCCCTCCACTTT.

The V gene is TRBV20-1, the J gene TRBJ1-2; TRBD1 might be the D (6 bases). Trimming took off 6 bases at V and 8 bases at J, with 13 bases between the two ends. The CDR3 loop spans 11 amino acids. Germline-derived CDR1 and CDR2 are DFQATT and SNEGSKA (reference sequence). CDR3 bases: TGCAGTGCCGCCCGGGGGGGCGGCTACACCTTC. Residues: CSAARGGGYTF.

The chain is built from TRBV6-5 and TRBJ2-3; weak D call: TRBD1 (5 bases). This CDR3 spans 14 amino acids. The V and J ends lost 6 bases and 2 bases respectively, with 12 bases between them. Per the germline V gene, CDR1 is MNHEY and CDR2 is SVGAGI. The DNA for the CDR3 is TGTGCCAGCAGGCGACAGAGAAACACAGATACGCAGTATTTT. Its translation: CASRRQRNTDTQYF.

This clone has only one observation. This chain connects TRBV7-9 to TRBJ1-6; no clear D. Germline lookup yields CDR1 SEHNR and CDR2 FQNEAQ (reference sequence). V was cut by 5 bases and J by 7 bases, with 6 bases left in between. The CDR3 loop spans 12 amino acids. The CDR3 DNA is TGTGCCAGCAGCCCATTGAATTCACCCCTCCACTTT. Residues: CASSPLNSPLHF.

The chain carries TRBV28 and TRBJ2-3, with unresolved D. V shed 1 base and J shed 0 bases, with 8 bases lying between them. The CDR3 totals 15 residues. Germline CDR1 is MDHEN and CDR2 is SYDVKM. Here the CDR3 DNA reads TGTGCCAGCAGTTTATACAGCTATAGCACAGATACGCAGTATTTT. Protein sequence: CASSLYSYSTDTQYF.

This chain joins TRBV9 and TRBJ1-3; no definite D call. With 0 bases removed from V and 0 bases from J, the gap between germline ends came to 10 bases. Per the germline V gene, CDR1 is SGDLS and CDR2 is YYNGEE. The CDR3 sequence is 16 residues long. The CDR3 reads CASSVGGLSSGNTIYF. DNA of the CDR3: TGTGCCAGCAGCGTAGGAGGCCTAAGCTCTGGAAACACCATATATTTT.

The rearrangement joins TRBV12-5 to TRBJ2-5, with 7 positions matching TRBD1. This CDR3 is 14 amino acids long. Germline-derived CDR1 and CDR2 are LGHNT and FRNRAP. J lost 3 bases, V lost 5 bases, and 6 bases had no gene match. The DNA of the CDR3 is TGTGCTAGTGGTACAGGGACAGCCGAAGAGACCCAGTACTTC. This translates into CASGTGTAEETQYF.

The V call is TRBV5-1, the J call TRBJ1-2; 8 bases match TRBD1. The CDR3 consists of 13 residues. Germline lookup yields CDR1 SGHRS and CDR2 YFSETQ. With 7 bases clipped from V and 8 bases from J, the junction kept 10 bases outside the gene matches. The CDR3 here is CASAYGQGDGYTF. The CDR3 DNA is TGCGCCAGCGCTTATGGACAGGGAGACGGCTACACCTTC.

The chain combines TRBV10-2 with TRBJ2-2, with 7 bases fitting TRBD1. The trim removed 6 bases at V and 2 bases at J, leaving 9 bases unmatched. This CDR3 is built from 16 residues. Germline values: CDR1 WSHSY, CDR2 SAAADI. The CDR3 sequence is CASRIGTVLNTGELFF. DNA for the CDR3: TGCGCCAGCAGGATCGGGACAGTTCTTAACACCGGGGAGCTGTTTTTT.

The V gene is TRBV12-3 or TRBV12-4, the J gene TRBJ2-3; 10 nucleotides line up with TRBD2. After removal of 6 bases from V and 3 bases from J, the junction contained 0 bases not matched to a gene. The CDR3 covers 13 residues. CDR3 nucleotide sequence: TGTGCCAGCAGACTAGCGGGGACAGATACGCAGTATTTT. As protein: CASRLAGTDTQYF.

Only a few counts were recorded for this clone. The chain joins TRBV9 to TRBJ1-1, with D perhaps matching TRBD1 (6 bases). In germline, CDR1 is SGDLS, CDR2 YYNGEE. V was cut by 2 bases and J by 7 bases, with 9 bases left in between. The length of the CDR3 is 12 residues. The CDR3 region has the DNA TGTGCCAGCAGCGTCGGACAGAGTGAAGCTTTCTTT. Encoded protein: CASSVGQSEAFF.

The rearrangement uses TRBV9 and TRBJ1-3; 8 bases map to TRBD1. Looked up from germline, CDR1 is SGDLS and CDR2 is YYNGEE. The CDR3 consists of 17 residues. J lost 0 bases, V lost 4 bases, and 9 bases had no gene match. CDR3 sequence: CASSPRTGLSSGNTIYF. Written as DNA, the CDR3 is TGTGCCAGCAGCCCGAGGACAGGGCTAAGCTCTGGAAACACCATATATTTT.

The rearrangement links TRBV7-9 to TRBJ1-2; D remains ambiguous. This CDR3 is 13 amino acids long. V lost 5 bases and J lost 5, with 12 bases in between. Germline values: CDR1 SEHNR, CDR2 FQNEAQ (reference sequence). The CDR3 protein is CASSPSEIYGYTF. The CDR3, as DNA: TGTGCCAGCAGCCCCTCCGAGATTTATGGCTACACCTTC.

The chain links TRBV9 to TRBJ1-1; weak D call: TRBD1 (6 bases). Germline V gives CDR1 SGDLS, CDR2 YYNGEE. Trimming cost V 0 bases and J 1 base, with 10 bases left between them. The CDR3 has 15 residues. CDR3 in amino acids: CASSVVPGANTEAFF. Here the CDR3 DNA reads TGTGCCAGCAGCGTAGTGCCAGGGGCGAACACTGAAGCTTTCTTT.

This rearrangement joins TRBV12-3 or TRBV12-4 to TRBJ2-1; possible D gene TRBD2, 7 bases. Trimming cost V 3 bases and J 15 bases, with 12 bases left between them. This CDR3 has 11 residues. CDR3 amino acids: CASSLGGRWFF. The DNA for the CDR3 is TGTGCCAGCAGTTTGGGGGGGCGGTGGTTCTTC.

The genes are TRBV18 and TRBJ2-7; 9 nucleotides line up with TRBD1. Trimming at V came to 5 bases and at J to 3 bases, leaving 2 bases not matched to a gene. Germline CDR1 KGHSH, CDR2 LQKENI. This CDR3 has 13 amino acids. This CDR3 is CASSSTGGYEQYF. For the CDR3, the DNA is TGTGCCAGCTCATCGACAGGGGGCTACGAGCAGTACTTC.

CDR3: CASSVGEGGTLYNEQFF. CDR3 bases: TGTGCCAGCAGCGTAGGGGAGGGGGGCACTCTTTACAATGAGCAGTTCTTC. The gene calls are TRBV9 and TRBJ2-1; TRBD2 is a possible D gene (7 bases). The V and J ends lost 0 bases and 4 bases respectively, with 17 bases between them. CDR1 is SGDLS, CDR2 YYNGEE, per germline. The CDR3 length is 17 residues.

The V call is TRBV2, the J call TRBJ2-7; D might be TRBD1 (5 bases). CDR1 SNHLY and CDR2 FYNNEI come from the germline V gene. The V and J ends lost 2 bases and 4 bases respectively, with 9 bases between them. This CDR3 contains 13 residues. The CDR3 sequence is CASSEQGPYEQYF. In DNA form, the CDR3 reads TGTGCCAGCAGTGAACAGGGCCCTTACGAGCAGTACTTC.

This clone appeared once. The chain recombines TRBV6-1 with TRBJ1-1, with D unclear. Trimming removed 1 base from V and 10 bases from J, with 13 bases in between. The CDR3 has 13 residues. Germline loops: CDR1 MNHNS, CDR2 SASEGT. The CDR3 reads CASSEVTSRGAFF. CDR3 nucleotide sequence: TGTGCCAGCAGTGAAGTTACAAGCCGAGGAGCTTTCTTT.

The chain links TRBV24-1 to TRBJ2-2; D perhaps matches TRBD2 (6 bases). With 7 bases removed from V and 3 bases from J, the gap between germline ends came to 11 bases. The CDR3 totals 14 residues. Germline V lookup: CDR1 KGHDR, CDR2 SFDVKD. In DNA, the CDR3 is TGTGCCACCAGACTAGCAGGAGACACCGGGGAGCTGTTTTTT. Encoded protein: CATRLAGDTGELFF.

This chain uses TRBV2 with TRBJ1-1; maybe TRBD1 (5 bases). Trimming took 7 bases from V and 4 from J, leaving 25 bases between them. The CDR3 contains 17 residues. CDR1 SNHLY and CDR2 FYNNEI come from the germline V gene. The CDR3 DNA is TGTGCCAGCACCTGGAGCGGGGGGTCTTTAAGGAGCACTGAAGCTTTCTTT. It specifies CASTWSGGSLRSTEAFF.

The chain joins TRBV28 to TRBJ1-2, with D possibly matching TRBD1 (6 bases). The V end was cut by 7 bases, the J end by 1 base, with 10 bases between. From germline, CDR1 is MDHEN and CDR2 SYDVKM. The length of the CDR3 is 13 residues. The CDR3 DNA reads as TGTGCCAGCACCGAACAGGGTAACTATGGCTACACCTTC. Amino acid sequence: CASTEQGNYGYTF.

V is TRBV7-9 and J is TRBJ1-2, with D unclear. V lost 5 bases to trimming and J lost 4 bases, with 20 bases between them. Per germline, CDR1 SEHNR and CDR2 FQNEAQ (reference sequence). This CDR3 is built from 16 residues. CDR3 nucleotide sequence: TGTGCCAGCAGCGGAAGCGGGATTGGTCCGGGCTATGGCTACACCTTC. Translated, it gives CASSGSGIGPGYGYTF.

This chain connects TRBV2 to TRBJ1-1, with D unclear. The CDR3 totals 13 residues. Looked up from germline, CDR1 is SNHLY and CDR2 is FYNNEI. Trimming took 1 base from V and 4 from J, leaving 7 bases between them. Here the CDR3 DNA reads TGTGCCAGCAGTGAAGGCGGTGTCACTGAAGCTTTCTTT. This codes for CASSEGGVTEAFF. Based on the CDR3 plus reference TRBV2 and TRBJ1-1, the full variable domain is EPEVTQTPSHQVTQMGQEVILRCVPISNHLYFYWYRQILGQKVEFLVSFYNNEISEKSEIFDDQFSVERPDGSNFTLKIRSTKLEDSAMYFCASSEGGVTEAFFGQGTRLTVV.

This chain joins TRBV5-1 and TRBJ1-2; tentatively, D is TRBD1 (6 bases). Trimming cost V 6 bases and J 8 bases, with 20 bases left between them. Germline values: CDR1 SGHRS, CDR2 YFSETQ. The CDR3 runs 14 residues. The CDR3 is CASTPGAGGDGYTF. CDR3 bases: TGCGCCAGCACCCCGGGGGCCGGGGGGGACGGCTACACCTTC.

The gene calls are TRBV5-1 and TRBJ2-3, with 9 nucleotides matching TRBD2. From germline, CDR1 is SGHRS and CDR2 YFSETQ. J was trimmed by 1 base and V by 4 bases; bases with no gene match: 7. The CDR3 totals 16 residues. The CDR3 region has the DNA TGCGCCAGCAGCCCGCCACTAGCGGGCCGCACAGATACGCAGTATTTT. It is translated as CASSPPLAGRTDTQYF.

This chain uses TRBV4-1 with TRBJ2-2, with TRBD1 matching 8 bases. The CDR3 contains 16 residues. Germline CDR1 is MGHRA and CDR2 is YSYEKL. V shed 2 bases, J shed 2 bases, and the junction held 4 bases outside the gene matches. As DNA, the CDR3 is TGCGCCAGCAGCCAAAGGACAGGGCCCAACACCGGGGAGCTGTTTTTT. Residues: CASSQRTGPNTGELFF.

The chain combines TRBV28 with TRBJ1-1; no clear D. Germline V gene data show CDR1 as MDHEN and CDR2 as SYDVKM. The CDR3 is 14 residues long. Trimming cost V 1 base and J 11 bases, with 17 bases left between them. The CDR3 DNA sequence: TGTGCCAGCAGTTTATCTCCCGGGATGTCGCGGGCTTTCTTT. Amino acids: CASSLSPGMSRAFF.

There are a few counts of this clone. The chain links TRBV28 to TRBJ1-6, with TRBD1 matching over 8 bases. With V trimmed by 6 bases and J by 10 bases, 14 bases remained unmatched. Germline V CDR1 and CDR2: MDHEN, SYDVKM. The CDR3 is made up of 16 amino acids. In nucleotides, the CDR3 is TGTGCCAGCAGACCTCCTAGGACAGGGCAGGGATCACCCCTCCACTTT. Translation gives CASRPPRTGQGSPLHF.